This T cell receptor beta chain was recovered during a study of regulatory T cells in long-lasting Graves disease. Whole-study results and caveats: Thyroid tissue went unstudied; only peripheral blood was examined. Persistent patients shared more public clonotypes (approximately 2,700) than newly diagnosed patients (around 1,000).

Regarding time point: newly diagnosed GD, antithyroid drugs for less than 3 months. There was RNA extracted from PBMCs, and the TCR library was made from it. With iRepertoire HTBI primers and Arm-PCR of CDR3 regions, TCR beta libraries were built. Authors' processing steps: Analysis of the samples identified about 62 TRBV and 14 TRBJ segments. TCRdb ran MiXCR on the multiplex PCR reads and lists one entry per CDR3 protein. It is TCRdb's table, rather than the study itself, that gives the V and J calls and clone size. In the table there are roughly 500,000 distinct CDR3 sequences, more than 10% of which are singletons. In its sample, this clonotype was seen many times. Antigen: not known. Germline CDR1 and CDR2: MNHEY and SVGEGT. This CDR3 contains 14 residues. V gave up 4 bases and J gave up 5 bases, with 14 bases separating them. The sample was also reused in another study, on T cells in Graves' hyperthyroidism and ophthalmopathy.

The origin of this receptor is a woman in her 30s with Graves disease. The input for sequencing was peripheral blood mononuclear cells (PBMCs), taken at new diagnosis, from a patient treated with antithyroid drugs. V gene TRBV6-2 or TRBV6-3 combines with J gene TRBJ2-5; the D is unclear. The CDR3 nucleotides read TGTGCCAGCAGTTTCCAATCCTTGGTCGAGACCCAGTACTTC. Protein product: CASSFQSLVETQYF.